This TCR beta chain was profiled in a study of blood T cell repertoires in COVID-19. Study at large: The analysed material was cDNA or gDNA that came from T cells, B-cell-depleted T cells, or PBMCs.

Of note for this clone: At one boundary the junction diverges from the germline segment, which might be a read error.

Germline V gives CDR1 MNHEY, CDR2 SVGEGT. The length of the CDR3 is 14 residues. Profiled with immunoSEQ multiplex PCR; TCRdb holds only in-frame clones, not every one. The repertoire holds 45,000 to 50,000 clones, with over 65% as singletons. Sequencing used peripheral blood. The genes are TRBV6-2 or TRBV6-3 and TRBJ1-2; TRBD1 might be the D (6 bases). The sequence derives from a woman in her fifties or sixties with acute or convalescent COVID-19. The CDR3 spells CASSYFGKQGGYTF. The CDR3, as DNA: TGTGCCAGCAGCTACTTCGGGAAACAGGGAGGCTACACCTTC.